This TCR beta chain was sequenced during a study of blood T cell repertoires in COVID-19. Study-level information: In each case, the material was cDNA or gDNA derived from T cells, B-cell-depleted T cells, or PBMCs.

Enrolled through a virtual design, the participants were between about 18 and 89 years of age and came from about two dozen US areas. Each participant's cohort was designated according to participant-reported clinical history. The CDR3 sequence is 15 residues long. Germline lookup yields CDR1 SGHTA and CDR2 FQGTGA. V gave up 4 bases and J gave up 6 bases; unmatched junction bases: 6. In the authors' workflow: Counts of nucleated cells, estimated from reference gene primer amplification, were obtained. Data came from immunoSEQ multiplex PCR; TCRdb stores just in-frame clones and leaves some out. V and J calls and clone size are given by that table; D and trimming were obtained from the DNA. The table records roughly 250,000 clones, about nine tenths of them present only once.

The sequenced sample consisted of PBMCs or T cells enriched from blood (not recorded which). The chain combines TRBV7-3 with TRBJ1-2, with 12 positions matching TRBD1. The TCR was taken from a woman in her thirties with acute COVID-19. The CDR3, as DNA: TGTGCCAGCAGCTCCGGGACAGGGGGCATAAATGGCTACACCTTC. Translating gives CASSSGTGGINGYTF.